Listed here are 24 T cell receptor beta chains from one sample, sequenced in a study of blood T cell repertoires in COVID-19. The data were produced by immunoSEQ multiplex PCR, yet TCRdb's version contains in-frame clones alone and is incomplete. The sample consists of over 120,000 clones, about 87% of them appearing once. The material sequenced was peripheral blood. The receptor source for this set is a human donor in a cohort sampled during active COVID-19.

V usage is TRBV19 and J usage is TRBJ1-2; D might be TRBD1 (5 bases). V was cut by 5 bases and J by 6 bases, with 16 bases left in between. Germline values: CDR1 LNHDA, CDR2 SQIVND (reference sequence). The CDR3 runs 14 residues. CDR3 sequence reads: CASSLRTKQDGYTF. Written as DNA, the CDR3 is TGTGCCAGTAGTCTCCGGACAAAACAGGATGGCTACACCTTC.

The J gene is TRBJ2-3, the V gene TRBV2; 10 nucleotides agree with TRBD2. Germline CDR1 SNHLY, CDR2 FYNNEI. The CDR3 runs 15 residues. The ends lost 2 bases at V and 9 bases at J; junction bases unmatched: 8. The CDR3 sequence is CASSESSGGAVTQYF. The DNA of the CDR3 is TGTGCCAGCAGTGAATCCAGCGGGGGGGCCGTAACGCAGTATTTT.

The chain combines TRBV29-1 with TRBJ1-1; D is undetermined. With 8 bases removed from V and 7 bases from J, the gap between germline ends came to 14 bases. Germline CDR1 and CDR2: SQVTM and ANQGSEA. The CDR3 contains 11 residues. The CDR3 reads CSHRGMDEAFF. CDR3 DNA: TGCAGCCACCGAGGAATGGATGAAGCTTTCTTT.

Regarding this clone: Within the sample, other DNA sequences also encode this same CDR3. V gene TRBV20-1 combines with J gene TRBJ2-1, with D possibly matching TRBD1 (5 bases). Germline assignment: CDR1 DFQATT and CDR2 SNEGSKA (reference sequence). The CDR3 loop spans 10 amino acids. V lost 3 bases and J lost 9, with 6 bases in between. The CDR3 nucleotides are TGCAGTGCTAGTAGGGGTGAGCAGTTCTTC. It is translated as CSASRGEQFF.

For the CDR3, the DNA is TGCAGTGCTAGTTCGTTACGGGGAGACGAGCAGTACGTC. Protein sequence: CSASSLRGDEQYV. The chain has TRBV20-1 and TRBJ2-7; D might be TRBD2 (5 bases). V was pared by 3 bases and J by 5 bases, with 14 bases between. Germline V lookup: CDR1 DFQATT, CDR2 SNEGSKA (reference sequence). The CDR3 has 13 residues.

The CDR3 DNA reads as TGTGCCACCAGCCCAAAGGGACTAGGGTCAGATACGCAGTATTTT. This sequence encodes CATSPKGLGSDTQYF. The chain uses TRBV24-1 and TRBJ2-3; TRBD2 aligns across 8 bases. J lost 4 bases, V lost 7 bases, and 9 bases had no gene match. Germline V gene data show CDR1 as KGHDR and CDR2 as SFDVKD. The CDR3 extends over 15 amino acids.

The chain employs TRBV9 and TRBJ2-1, with D possibly being TRBD1 (6 bases). Trimming shortened V by 4 bases and J by 9 bases, and 20 bases separated the two germline ends. The length of the CDR3 is 15 residues. The V gene's germline CDR1 is SGDLS and CDR2 YYNGEE. The CDR3 region has the DNA TGTGCCAGCAGCCCCCGCGCCTCCCCCAGGGGTGAGCAGTTCTTC. Residues: CASSPRASPRGEQFF.

The chain joins TRBV19 to TRBJ1-5; 9 bases are a match to TRBD1. Trimming took 2 bases from V and 1 from J; bases not matched to a gene: 6. CDR3 length: 17 amino acids. The germline V gene has CDR1 LNHDA and CDR2 SQIVND (reference sequence). The CDR3 protein is CASSIRGQGQSNQPQHF. CDR3 DNA: TGTGCCAGTAGTATAAGGGGACAGGGACAAAGCAATCAGCCCCAGCATTTT. The full variable domain, with the rest looked up from reference TRBV19 and TRBJ1-5, is DGGITQSPKYLFRKEGQNVTLSCEQNLNHDAMYWYRQDPGQGLRLIYYSQIVNDFQKGDIAEGYSVSREKKESFPLTVTSAQKNPTAFYLCASSIRGQGQSNQPQHFGDGTRLSIL.

The J gene is TRBJ2-2, the V gene TRBV7-6; 15 nucleotides line up with TRBD2. V dropped 5 bases and J dropped 4; count of bases not matched to a gene: 8. Germline V gives CDR1 SGHVS, CDR2 FNYEAQ. This CDR3 has 18 residues. CDR3 nucleotides: TGTGCCAGCAGCCCCAGGACTAGCGGGAGGGGTCCCACCGGGGAGCTGTTTTTT. The encoded protein is CASSPRTSGRGPTGELFF. Together with reference TRBV7-6 and TRBJ2-2, the CDR3 gives the full variable domain: GAGVSQSPRYKVTKRGQDVALRCDPISGHVSLYWYRQALGQGPEFLTYFNYEAQQDKSGLPNDRFSAERPEGSISTLTIQRTEQRDSAMYRCASSPRTSGRGPTGELFFGEGSRLTVL.

The chain combines TRBV27 with TRBJ1-6, with a tentative D call TRBD1 (6 bases). The CDR3 sequence is 15 residues long. Germline CDR1 reads MNHEY; CDR2 reads SMNVEV (reference sequence). Trimming left V 6 bases short and J 5 bases short, with 14 bases between. The CDR3 protein is CASSPGGPDNSPLHF. The CDR3 DNA is TGTGCCAGCAGCCCCGGGGGGCCCGATAATTCACCCCTCCACTTT.

This clone was found a few times. The chain couples TRBV7-2 to TRBJ2-1, with 10 bases matching TRBD2. This CDR3 comprises 15 residues. Per germline, CDR1 SGHTA and CDR2 FQGNSA. Trimming took 1 base from V and 13 from J; bases not matched to a gene: 10. The CDR3 coding sequence is TGTGCCAGCAGCTTAGGGTCAGGACTAGCGGTCAGCCAGTTCTTC. Translating it yields CASSLGSGLAVSQFF.

The chain has TRBV5-1 and TRBJ1-4, with D hard to call. V was trimmed by 0 bases and J by 0 bases, leaving 3 bases between them. Germline CDR1 reads SGHRS; CDR2 reads YFSETQ. CDR3 length: 14 residues. The CDR3 bases are TGCGCCAGCAGCTTGGACTCAACTAATGAAAAACTGTTTTTT. Protein product: CASSLDSTNEKLFF.

This clone has just a few counts. CDR3 DNA sequence: TGCGCCAGCAGCCCTGACTTAGGAGATACGCAGTATTTT. Translated: CASSPDLGDTQYF. The chain recombines TRBV5-1 with TRBJ2-3; D remains ambiguous. This CDR3 contains 13 residues. V was pared by 4 bases and J by 5 bases, with 11 bases between. Per germline, CDR1 SGHRS and CDR2 YFSETQ. Filled out from reference TRBV5-1 and TRBJ2-3, the complete variable domain reads KAGVTQTPRYLIKTRGQQVTLSCSPISGHRSVSWYQQTPGQGLQFLFEYFSETQRNKGNFPGRFSGRQFSNSRSEMNVSTLELGDSALYLCASSPDLGDTQYFGPGTRLTVL.

The chain combines TRBV29-1 with TRBJ1-1; tentatively, D is TRBD1 (5 bases). Looked up from germline, CDR1 is SQVTM and CDR2 is ANQGSEA. V was shortened by 2 bases and J by 11 bases, with 15 bases between the two germline ends. This CDR3 has 12 residues. CDR3 protein: CSVEIAGMDAFF. The CDR3 coding sequence is TGCAGCGTTGAAATCGCAGGGATGGATGCTTTCTTT.

CDR3 residues: CASSRTGLGEQYF. The CDR3 DNA follows: TGCGCCAGCAGCCGGACAGGCCTCGGCGAGCAGTACTTC. The chain combines TRBV5-1 with TRBJ2-7; 7 positions match TRBD1. With 4 bases clipped from V and 6 bases from J, the junction kept 7 bases outside the gene matches. Germline V gene lookup returns CDR1 SGHRS and CDR2 YFSETQ. This CDR3 region has 13 residues.

The chain couples TRBV7-8 to TRBJ1-6; maybe TRBD1 (5 bases). Trimming left V 0 bases short and J 0 bases short, with 9 bases between. This CDR3 is 17 amino acids long. In germline, CDR1 is SGHVS, CDR2 FQNEAQ. CDR3 sequence (DNA): TGTGCCAGCAGCTTAGCGGGGGGAAGCTCCTATAATTCACCCCTCCACTTT. Translated: CASSLAGGSSYNSPLHF.

The chain links TRBV18 to TRBJ2-7; TRBD1 aligns across 9 bases. The V gene's germline CDR1 is KGHSH and CDR2 LQKENI. The CDR3 has 14 residues. Trimming cost V 2 bases and J 5 bases; bases outside gene matches: 4. The DNA for the CDR3 is TGTGCCAGCTCACCAGGGACAGGGTCCCACGAGCAGTACGTC. Protein: CASSPGTGSHEQYV.

This chain links TRBV27 with TRBJ2-1, with no clear D. With 6 bases removed from V and 6 bases from J, the gap between germline ends came to 9 bases. The CDR3 contains 12 residues. From germline, CDR1 is MNHEY and CDR2 SMNVEV (reference sequence). The CDR3 sequence: CASSVSPNEQFF. Here the CDR3 DNA reads TGTGCCAGCAGCGTATCCCCCAATGAGCAGTTCTTC.

This clone was observed once. The chain joins TRBV27 to TRBJ1-3; 7 bases line up with TRBD1. The germline CDR1 and CDR2 sequences are MNHEY and SMNVEV (reference sequence). V lost 6 bases to trimming and J lost 3 bases; unmatched junction nucleotides: 5. The length of the CDR3 is 14 residues. Written as DNA, the CDR3 is TGTGCCAGCAGCCGGGACAGAGGTGGAAACACCATATATTTT. Protein product: CASSRDRGGNTIYF.

The chain joins TRBV5-6 to TRBJ2-7; 8 bases are a match to TRBD1. The CDR3 runs 16 residues. CDR1 and CDR2 (germline): SGHDT, YYEEEE. J gave up 2 bases and V 3 bases, and 10 bases lay outside the gene matches. The CDR3 DNA follows: TGTGCCAGCAGCTCCGGGACAGGTTGGGGTGCCTACGAGCAGTACTTC. Protein: CASSSGTGWGAYEQYF.

The chain carries TRBV5-8 and TRBJ2-5; 7 bases align to TRBD1. The CDR3 loop spans 15 amino acids. Germline V gives CDR1 SGHTS, CDR2 YDEGEE. Trimming cost V 1 base and J 4 bases; bases outside gene matches: 7. The CDR3 spells CASSLSRGQIETQYF. In DNA, the CDR3 is TGTGCCAGCAGCTTGAGCCGGGGACAGATAGAGACCCAGTACTTC.

The CDR3 reads CASREGQGAGGYTF. The CDR3 nucleotides are TGTGCCAGCAGGGAGGGACAGGGGGCCGGTGGCTACACCTTC. The chain joins TRBV2 to TRBJ1-2; TRBD1 aligns across 12 bases. Germline V gene data show CDR1 as SNHLY and CDR2 as FYNNEI. The CDR3 runs to 14 residues. The trim removed 6 bases at V and 7 bases at J, leaving 6 bases unmatched.

The chain is built from TRBV7-6 and TRBJ2-1; 7 bases map to TRBD1. There are 15 residues in the CDR3. Per germline, CDR1 SGHVS and CDR2 FNYEAQ. The ends lost 5 bases at V and 0 bases at J; junction bases unmatched: 4. The CDR3 loop is CASSGQVTSYNEQFF. The CDR3 DNA follows: TGTGCCAGCAGCGGACAGGTCACCTCCTACAATGAGCAGTTCTTC. Looking up the rest from reference TRBV7-6 and TRBJ2-1 gives the full variable domain: GAGVSQSPRYKVTKRGQDVALRCDPISGHVSLYWYRQALGQGPEFLTYFNYEAQQDKSGLPNDRFSAERPEGSISTLTIQRTEQRDSAMYRCASSGQVTSYNEQFFGPGTRLTVL.

The gene calls are TRBV5-1 and TRBJ2-2, with 9 bases aligning to TRBD1. V shed 4 bases, J shed 1 base, and the junction held 2 bases outside the gene matches. Germline values: CDR1 SGHRS, CDR2 YFSETQ. The CDR3 spans 15 residues. Here the CDR3 reads CASSLGQGNTGELFF. In DNA form, the CDR3 reads TGCGCCAGCAGCCTGGGACAGGGGAACACCGGGGAGCTGTTTTTT.